This TCR beta chain was captured in a study of T-cell memory formation after mild COVID-19. At the level of the study: TCR clusters were mostly donor specific. Study outcomes and limitations: Day 15 to 85 contracting clones showed balanced CD4/CD8; day 15 to 37 expanders favored CD4+.

Using constant-segment primers, 5'RACE produced TCR alpha and TCR beta cDNA libraries carrying sample barcodes and UMIs. Via MiXCR, TCRdb re-called the 5' RACE reads, giving one row per CDR3 protein. Among 430,000 or so distinct CDR3 sequences listed, roughly 25% were seen once. This clonotype was seen a few times. Its specificity is unknown. V dropped 3 bases and J dropped 3 bases, with 13 bases sitting between them. Germline V gene lookup returns CDR1 SGDLS and CDR2 YYNGEE. The CDR3 has 14 residues. The J gene is TRBJ2-7, the V gene TRBV9, with D possibly being TRBD1 (6 bases). Source material: PBMCs or a T cell subset sorted from them (not recorded which). The TCR sequence derives from an adult woman who had mild COVID-19 (a few samples of this study predate the infection). Cell type and time point are not known. The CDR3: CASSAGVGNYEQYF. DNA for the CDR3: TGTGCCAGCAGCGCAGGGGTGGGAAACTACGAGCAGTACTTC.